Each of the 21 T cell receptor beta chains below was sequenced from the same sample in a study of cytomegalovirus exposure and HLA in healthy donors. The study ran its PCR with 60 Vbeta and 13 Jbeta primers. Sequencing was performed with immunoSEQ multiplex PCR; in TCRdb, only in-frame clones are kept and a portion is missing. The table includes 150,000 to 200,000 clones, around 82% detected once. The material sequenced was PBMCs. These TCRs come from a man younger than 30 in good health and CMV-seronegative.

V gene TRBV19 combines with J gene TRBJ1-1; D remains unclear. The V gene lost 1 base and the J gene lost 4 bases, with 7 bases spanning the gap. The germline gives CDR1 LNHDA, CDR2 SQIVND (reference sequence). This CDR3 is built from 13 residues. CDR3 sequence: CASSIAVRTEAFF. Here the CDR3 DNA reads TGTGCCAGTAGTATAGCGGTCCGCACTGAAGCTTTCTTT.

The gene calls are TRBV28 and TRBJ1-5; no definite D call. The V gene's germline CDR1 is MDHEN and CDR2 SYDVKM. V was pared by 7 bases and J by 6 bases, with 22 bases between. The CDR3 sequence is 16 residues long. Here the CDR3 reads CASIPSVGGESQPQHF. DNA for the CDR3: TGTGCCAGCATACCGTCCGTTGGCGGGGAAAGTCAGCCCCAGCATTTT.

This clone was observed a single time. V gene TRBV7-2 combines with J gene TRBJ1-2, with no clear D. This CDR3 is built from 14 residues. V lost 1 base and J 5 bases, leaving 11 bases between the germline ends. In germline, CDR1 is SGHTA, CDR2 FQGNSA. The DNA for the CDR3 is TGTGCCAGCAGCTTAGATTCGGGGTATTATGGCTACACCTTC. This codes for CASSLDSGYYGYTF.

This chain uses TRBV2 with TRBJ2-5; the match to TRBD2 covers 8 bases. Germline loops: CDR1 SNHLY, CDR2 FYNNEI. The CDR3 extends over 16 amino acids. Trimming cost V 6 bases and J 6 bases; bases outside gene matches: 15. CDR3 DNA sequence: TGTGCCAGCAGGGTTAGGAGCGGGAGTGAGGAAAAGACCCAGTACTTC. It is translated as CASRVRSGSEEKTQYF.

V gene TRBV7-8 combines with J gene TRBJ2-7; possibly TRBD1 for D (5 bases). CDR1 and CDR2 from the germline V gene are SGHVS and FQNEAQ. The CDR3 is 16 residues long. Deletions cut 2 bases from V and 0 bases from J, with 14 bases between. The CDR3 DNA sequence: TGTGCCAGCAGCTTAAGGGGCAGAAAGGACTCCTACGAGCAGTACTTC. This translates into CASSLRGRKDSYEQYF.

The gene calls are TRBV2 and TRBJ2-3; 7 bases fit TRBD2. V trimming: 6 bases; J trimming: 4 bases; junction bases outside the gene matches: 10. There are 15 residues in the CDR3. Germline CDR1 SNHLY, CDR2 FYNNEI. CDR3 in amino acids: CASSDGGSRADTQYF. Written as DNA, the CDR3 is TGTGCCAGCAGCGACGGGGGGTCTAGGGCAGATACGCAGTATTTT.

This clone occurred once. The chain uses TRBV14 and TRBJ1-1; D gene uncertain. Germline values: CDR1 SGHDN, CDR2 FVKESK. This CDR3 has 14 residues. The V and J ends lost 4 bases and 1 base respectively, with 10 bases between them. CDR3 coding DNA: TGTGCCAGCAGCCGCACGACAACGAACACTGAAGCTTTCTTT. It yields the protein CASSRTTTNTEAFF.

CDR3 sequence: CASTSIGGGVGTDTQYF. The CDR3 bases are TGTGCCAGCACCTCCATTGGGGGGGGAGTTGGCACAGATACGCAGTATTTT. The J gene is TRBJ2-3, the V gene TRBV27; 7 bases map to TRBD2. CDR3 length: 17 residues. From germline, CDR1 is MNHEY and CDR2 SMNVEV (reference sequence). V was pared by 7 bases and J by 1 base, with 14 bases of the junction left unmatched.

CDR3 sequence (DNA): TGTGCCAGCAGCTCCTCGGGAGGGCCTAGCACAGATACGCAGTATTTT. Translation: CASSSSGGPSTDTQYF. The V gene is TRBV7-2, the J gene TRBJ2-3; 8 bases align to TRBD2. Germline CDR1 is SGHTA and CDR2 is FQGNSA. The CDR3 is 16 amino acids. Germline trimming cut 4 bases from V and 0 bases from J; bases unmatched to any gene: 6.

Concerning this clone itself: Mismatch with germline at one junction end may stem from a read error. V gene TRBV7-7 combines with J gene TRBJ2-5; D unclear. The germline V gene encodes CDR1 SSHAT and CDR2 FNYEAQ (reference sequence). The CDR3 has 13 amino acids. CDR3 amino acids: CASSLGSRETQYF. CDR3 DNA sequence: TGTGCTAGCAGCTTAGGGTCTAGGGAGACCCAGTACTTC.

V usage is TRBV2 and J usage is TRBJ2-1; D gene ambiguous. Looked up from germline, CDR1 is SNHLY and CDR2 is FYNNEI. Trimming shortened V by 6 bases and J by 8 bases, and 14 bases separated the two germline ends. This CDR3 comprises 13 residues. The CDR3, as DNA: TGTGCCAGCAGCCTGACATTGTTCGATGAGCAGTTCTTC. Protein product: CASSLTLFDEQFF.

This chain connects TRBV21-1 to TRBJ2-1; the table names TRBD2, a call not compared with the DNA. TRBV21-1 is deemed a pseudogene. The CDR3 loop spans 18 amino acids. Here the CDR3 reads CASSKVNSREGLNNEQFF. CDR3 DNA: TGTGCCAGCAGCAAAGTTAATTCGAGGGAGGGTTTGAACAATGAGCAGTTCTTC.

J is TRBJ1-5 and V is TRBV19; 9 bases map to TRBD1. The junction had 13 bases not matched to a gene; V was cut back by 7 bases and J by 9 bases. The CDR3 covers 15 residues. Per the germline V gene, CDR1 is LNHDA and CDR2 is SQIVND (reference sequence). In DNA form, the CDR3 reads TGTGCCAGTATGGATAAGAACAGGGGGCAGGGGCCCCAGCATTTT. It encodes CASMDKNRGQGPQHF.

This sequence joins TRBV9 and TRBJ1-1; TRBD1 matches at 8 bases. Germline V gene lookup returns CDR1 SGDLS and CDR2 YYNGEE. J gave up 3 bases and V 7 bases, and 5 bases lay outside the gene matches. The CDR3 has 13 amino acids. The DNA for the CDR3 is TGTGCCAGCGGCGCAGGGGGCGACACTGAAGCTTTCTTT. This encodes CASGAGGDTEAFF.

Written as DNA, the CDR3 is TGTGCCAGCAGTTCCGTGACAGCCACCTATGGCTACACCTTC. This sequence encodes CASSSVTATYGYTF. The chain carries TRBV9 and TRBJ1-2, with D possibly matching TRBD1 (5 bases). Trimming pared 5 bases from V and 4 bases from J, leaving 15 bases between. CDR1 and CDR2 from the germline V gene are SGDLS and YYNGEE. The CDR3 has 14 amino acids.

The chain combines TRBV30 with TRBJ1-2; weak D call: TRBD1 (6 bases). V lost 2 bases, J lost 8 bases, and 9 bases lay in between. CDR1 and CDR2 from the germline V gene are GTSNPN and SVGIG (reference sequence). There are 11 residues in the CDR3. The DNA for the CDR3 is TGTGCCTGGAGTACAGGGAACGGCTACACCTTC. Its protein product is CAWSTGNGYTF.

V is TRBV7-8 and J is TRBJ2-1; D may be TRBD1 (5 bases). The germline V gene has CDR1 SGHVS and CDR2 FQNEAQ. With 4 bases removed from V and 4 bases from J, the gap between germline ends came to 20 bases. The CDR3 runs 17 residues. The CDR3 region is CASSSPEGEGVYNEQFF. The CDR3 DNA reads TGTGCCAGCAGCTCCCCGGAAGGGGAAGGGGTTTACAATGAGCAGTTCTTC.

Written as DNA, the CDR3 is TGTGCCAGCAGACAGGGACAGTCTTCCTACGAGCAGTACTTC. Translation gives CASRQGQSSYEQYF. The V gene is TRBV6-1, the J gene TRBJ2-7; 7 nucleotides agree with TRBD1. Germline CDR1 is MNHNS and CDR2 is SASEGT. V lost 6 bases to trimming and J lost 1 base; unmatched junction nucleotides: 6. The CDR3 covers 14 residues.

This chain joins TRBV6-5 and TRBJ1-2; D is undetermined. Trimming removed 8 bases from V and 4 bases from J, with 11 bases in between. The CDR3 runs to 12 residues. The germline gives CDR1 MNHEY, CDR2 SVGAGI. The CDR3 spells CASLGGSYGYTF. The CDR3 DNA sequence: TGTGCCAGCTTGGGCGGGAGCTATGGCTACACCTTC.

The genes are TRBV9 and TRBJ1-1, with TRBD1 matching 8 bases. V trimming: 4 bases; J trimming: 5 bases; junction bases outside the gene matches: 13. The CDR3 is 16 amino acids. The V gene's germline CDR1 is SGDLS and CDR2 YYNGEE. The CDR3: CASSPGQGEIGTEAFF. CDR3 bases: TGTGCCAGCAGCCCAGGACAGGGCGAAATTGGAACTGAAGCTTTCTTT.

The CDR3 region has the DNA TGTGCCAGTATCCTAAGGAGGCAAGAGACCCAGTACTTC. Translated, it gives CASILRRQETQYF. The chain has TRBV19 and TRBJ2-5, with D possibly matching TRBD2 (5 bases). Germline CDR1 and CDR2: LNHDA and SQIVND (reference sequence). The ends were cut back, 7 bases at V and 2 bases at J, with 11 bases in the middle. The CDR3 sequence is 13 residues long.